Sequencing of this TCR beta chain was carried out in a study of blood T cells in healthy people across ages. The CDR3 contains 14 residues. The germline V gene encodes CDR1 SGHNT and CDR2 YYREEE (reference sequence). With regard to this clonotype: One junction end does not reproduce the germline sequence, and a read error may be involved.

A second PCR of about 7 to 12 cycles used a sample-barcoded 5' primer and a J-beta primer mix. Via MiXCR, TCRdb re-called the 5' RACE reads, giving one row per CDR3 protein. The table includes 630,000 or so distinct CDR3 sequences, approximately 30% detected once. This sequence originates from a woman aged 80 or over in good health. The sample comprised blood. V and J are TRBV5-4 and TRBJ1-1; the match to TRBD1 covers 7 bases. The CDR3 region is CANSLPQGNSEAFF. DNA for the CDR3: TGTGCCAACAGCTTACCACAGGGGAATAGTGAAGCTTTCTTT.